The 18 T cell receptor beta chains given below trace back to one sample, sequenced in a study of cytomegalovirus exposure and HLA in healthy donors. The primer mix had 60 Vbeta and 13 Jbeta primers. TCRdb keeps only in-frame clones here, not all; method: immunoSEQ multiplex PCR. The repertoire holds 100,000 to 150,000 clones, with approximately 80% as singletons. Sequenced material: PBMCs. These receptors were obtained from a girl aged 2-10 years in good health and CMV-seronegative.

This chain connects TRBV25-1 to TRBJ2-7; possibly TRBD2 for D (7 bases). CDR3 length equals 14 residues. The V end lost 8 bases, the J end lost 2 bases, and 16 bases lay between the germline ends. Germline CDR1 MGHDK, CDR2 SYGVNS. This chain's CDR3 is CASGEGVSTYEQYF. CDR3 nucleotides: TGTGCCAGCGGGGAGGGGGTTTCGACCTACGAGCAGTACTTC.

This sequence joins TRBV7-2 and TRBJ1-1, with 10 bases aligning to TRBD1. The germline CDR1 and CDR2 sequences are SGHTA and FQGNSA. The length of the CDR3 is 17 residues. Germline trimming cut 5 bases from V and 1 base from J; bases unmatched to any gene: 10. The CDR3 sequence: CASSPPDRGPRNTEAFF. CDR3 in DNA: TGTGCCAGCAGCCCCCCCGACAGGGGGCCTCGGAACACTGAAGCTTTCTTT.

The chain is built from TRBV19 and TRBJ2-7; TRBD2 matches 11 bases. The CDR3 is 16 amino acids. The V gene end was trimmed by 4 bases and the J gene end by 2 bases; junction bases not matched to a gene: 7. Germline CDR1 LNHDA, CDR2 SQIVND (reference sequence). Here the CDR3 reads CASSTQLAGATYEQYF. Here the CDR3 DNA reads TGTGCCAGTAGTACCCAACTAGCGGGAGCTACCTACGAGCAGTACTTC. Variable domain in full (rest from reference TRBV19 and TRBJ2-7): DGGITQSPKYLFRKEGQNVTLSCEQNLNHDAMYWYRQDPGQGLRLIYYSQIVNDFQKGDIAEGYSVSREKKESFPLTVTSAQKNPTAFYLCASSTQLAGATYEQYFGPGTRLTVT.

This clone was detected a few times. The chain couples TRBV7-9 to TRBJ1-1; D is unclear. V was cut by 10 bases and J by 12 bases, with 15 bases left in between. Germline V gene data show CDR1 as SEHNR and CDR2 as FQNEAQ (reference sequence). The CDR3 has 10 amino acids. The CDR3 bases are TGTGCCATAGAACAGTCGGCATCTTTCTTT. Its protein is CAIEQSASFF.

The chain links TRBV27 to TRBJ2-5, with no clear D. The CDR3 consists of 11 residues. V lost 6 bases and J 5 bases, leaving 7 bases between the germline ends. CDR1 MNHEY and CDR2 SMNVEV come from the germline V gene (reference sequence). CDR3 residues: CASRTYETQYF. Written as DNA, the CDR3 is TGTGCCAGCAGAACTTATGAGACCCAGTACTTC.

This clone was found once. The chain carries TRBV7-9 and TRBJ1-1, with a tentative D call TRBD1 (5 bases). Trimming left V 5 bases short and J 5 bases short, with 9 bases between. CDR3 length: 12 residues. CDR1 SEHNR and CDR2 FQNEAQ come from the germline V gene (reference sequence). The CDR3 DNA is TGTGCCAGCAGCCGCGGGGCAACTGAAGCTTTCTTT. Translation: CASSRGATEAFF.

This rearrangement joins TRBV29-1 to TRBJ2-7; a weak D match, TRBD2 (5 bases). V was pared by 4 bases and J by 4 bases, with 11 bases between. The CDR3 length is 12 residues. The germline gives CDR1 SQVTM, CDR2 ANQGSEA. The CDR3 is CSVVEAGYEQYF. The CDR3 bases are TGCAGCGTTGTGGAGGCGGGTTACGAGCAGTACTTC.

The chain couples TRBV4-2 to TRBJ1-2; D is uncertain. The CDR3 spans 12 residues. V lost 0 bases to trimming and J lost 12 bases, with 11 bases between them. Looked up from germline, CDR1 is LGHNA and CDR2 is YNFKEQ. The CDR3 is CASSQEGVFHTF. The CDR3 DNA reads TGTGCCAGCAGCCAAGAAGGAGTCTTCCACACCTTC.

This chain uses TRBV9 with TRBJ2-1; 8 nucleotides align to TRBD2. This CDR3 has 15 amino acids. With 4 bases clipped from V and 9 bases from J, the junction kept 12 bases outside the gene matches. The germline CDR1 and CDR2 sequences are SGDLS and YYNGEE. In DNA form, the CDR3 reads TGTGCCAGCAGCCCCTCTTCTCCGGGGGGGTCTGAGCAGTTCTTC. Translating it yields CASSPSSPGGSEQFF.

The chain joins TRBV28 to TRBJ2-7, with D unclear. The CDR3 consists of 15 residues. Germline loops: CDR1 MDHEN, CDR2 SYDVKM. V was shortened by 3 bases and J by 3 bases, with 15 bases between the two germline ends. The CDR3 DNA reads TGTGCCAGCAGTTTGCCGTATCATGAGGTCTACGAGCAGTACTTC. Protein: CASSLPYHEVYEQYF. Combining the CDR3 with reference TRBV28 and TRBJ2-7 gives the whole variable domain DVKVTQSSRYLVKRTGEKVFLECVQDMDHENMFWYRQDPGLGLRLIYFSYDVKMKEKGDIPEGYSVSREKKERFSLILESASTNQTSMYLCASSLPYHEVYEQYFGPGTRLTVT.

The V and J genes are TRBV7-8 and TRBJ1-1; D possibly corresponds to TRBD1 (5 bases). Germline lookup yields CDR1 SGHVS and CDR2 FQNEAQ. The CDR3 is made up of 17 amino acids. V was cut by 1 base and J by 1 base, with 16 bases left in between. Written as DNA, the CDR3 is TGTGCCAGCAGCTTAGTAGACGACCAGGGTTGGAACACTGAAGCTTTCTTT. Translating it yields CASSLVDDQGWNTEAFF.

The CDR3 loop is CASRPGTSDNEQFF. The CDR3 DNA is TGTGCCAGCAGGCCCGGGACTAGCGATAATGAGCAGTTCTTC. The gene calls are TRBV27 and TRBJ2-1; 10 nucleotides match TRBD2. The CDR3 contains 14 residues. Losses at the gene ends were 6 bases for V and 7 bases for J; bases not matched to a gene: 6. Per germline, CDR1 MNHEY and CDR2 SMNVEV (reference sequence).

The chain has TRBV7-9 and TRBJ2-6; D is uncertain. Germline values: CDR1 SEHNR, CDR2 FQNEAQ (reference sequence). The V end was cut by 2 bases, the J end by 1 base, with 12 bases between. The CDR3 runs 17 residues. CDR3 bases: TGTGCCAGCAGCTTATGGCCAGCTAGATCTGGGGCCAACGTCCTGACTTTC. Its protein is CASSLWPARSGANVLTF. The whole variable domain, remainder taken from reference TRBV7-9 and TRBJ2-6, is DTGVSQNPRHKITKRGQNVTFRCDPISEHNRLYWYRQTLGQGPEFLTYFQNEAQLEKSRLLSDRFSAERPKGSFSTLEIQRTEQGDSAMYLCASSLWPARSGANVLTFGAGSRLTVL.

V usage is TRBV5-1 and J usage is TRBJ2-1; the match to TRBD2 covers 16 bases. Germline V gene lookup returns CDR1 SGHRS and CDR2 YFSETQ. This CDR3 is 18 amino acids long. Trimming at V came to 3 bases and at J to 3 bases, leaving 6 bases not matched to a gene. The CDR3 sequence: CASSWGLAGGPGYNEQFF. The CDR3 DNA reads TGCGCCAGCAGCTGGGGACTAGCGGGAGGGCCGGGCTACAATGAGCAGTTCTTC.

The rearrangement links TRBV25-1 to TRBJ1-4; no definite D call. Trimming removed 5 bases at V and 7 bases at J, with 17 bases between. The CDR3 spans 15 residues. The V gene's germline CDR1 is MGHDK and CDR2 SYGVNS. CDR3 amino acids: CASSFGVVKSEKLFF. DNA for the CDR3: TGTGCCAGCAGTTTCGGGGTGGTAAAAAGTGAAAAACTGTTTTTT.

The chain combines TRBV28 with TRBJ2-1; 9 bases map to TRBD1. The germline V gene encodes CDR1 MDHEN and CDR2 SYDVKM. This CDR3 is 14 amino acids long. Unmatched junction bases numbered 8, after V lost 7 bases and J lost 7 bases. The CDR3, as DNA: TGTGCCAGCACTATACAGGGGGCGCGAAATGAGCAGTTCTTC. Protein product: CASTIQGARNEQFF. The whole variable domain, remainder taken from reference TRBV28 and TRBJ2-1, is DVKVTQSSRYLVKRTGEKVFLECVQDMDHENMFWYRQDPGLGLRLIYFSYDVKMKEKGDIPEGYSVSREKKERFSLILESASTNQTSMYLCASTIQGARNEQFFGPGTRLTVL.

CDR3 loop: CSVTDREPYEQYF. DNA of the CDR3: TGCAGCGTGACCGACAGGGAGCCCTACGAGCAGTACTTC. The V call is TRBV29-1, the J call TRBJ2-7; 7 bases fit TRBD1. The CDR3 is 13 residues long. Germline V gives CDR1 SQVTM, CDR2 ANQGSEA. The J segment lost 2 bases and the V segment lost 6 bases, leaving 7 bases of the junction unmatched.

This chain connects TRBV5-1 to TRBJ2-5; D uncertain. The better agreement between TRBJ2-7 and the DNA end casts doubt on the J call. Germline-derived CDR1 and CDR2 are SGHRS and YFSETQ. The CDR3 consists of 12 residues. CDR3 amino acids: CASSLTSYEQYF. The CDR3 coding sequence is TGCGCCAGCAGCCTCACGTCCTACGAGCAGTACTTC.